This TCR beta chain was recorded in a study of breast tumors, draining lymph nodes, adjacent tissues. Study findings and constraints: Tumors had less TCR diversity than lymph nodes, more than nontumor tissue.

Concerning this clonotype itself: The antigen is undetermined. A much larger clone is a single base away; this may be a read error.

TCRdb passed the multiplex PCR reads through MiXCR, listing each CDR3 protein once. The sample records over 200,000 distinct CDR3 sequences, about 34% being singletons. Samples came from axillary lymph nodes draining the breast cancer. This CDR3 contains 15 residues. CDR1 is DFQATT, CDR2 SNEGSKA, per germline (reference sequence). Trimming removed 2 bases at V and 0 bases at J, with 12 bases between. The receptor was derived from a female donor with breast cancer. Some clones in this sample may be carry-over from other donors' samples. The chain links TRBV20-1 to TRBJ2-3; D possibly corresponds to TRBD1 (5 bases). Sequenced: axillary lymph node tissue. The CDR3 DNA is TGCAGTGCTAGATGGTGTTCAGGGAGCACAGATACGCAGTATTTT. It specifies CSARWCSGSTDTQYF.